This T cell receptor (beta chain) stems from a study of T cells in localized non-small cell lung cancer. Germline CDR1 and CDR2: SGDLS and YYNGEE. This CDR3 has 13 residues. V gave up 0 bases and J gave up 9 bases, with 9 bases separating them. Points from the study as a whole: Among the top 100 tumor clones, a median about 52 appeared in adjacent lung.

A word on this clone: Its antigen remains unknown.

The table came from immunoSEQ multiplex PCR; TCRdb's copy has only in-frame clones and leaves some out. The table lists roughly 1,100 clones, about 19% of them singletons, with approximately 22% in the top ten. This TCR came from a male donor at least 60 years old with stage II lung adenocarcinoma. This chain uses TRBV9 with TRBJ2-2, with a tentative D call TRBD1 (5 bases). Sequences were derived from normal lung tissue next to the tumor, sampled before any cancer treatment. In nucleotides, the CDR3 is TGTGCCAGCAGCGTAGAGAAGGGGCGGGAGCTGTTTTTT. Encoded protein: CASSVEKGRELFF. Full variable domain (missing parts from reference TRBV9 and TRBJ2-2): DSGVTQTPKHLITATGQRVTLRCSPRSGDLSVYWYQQSLDQGLQFLIQYYNGEERAKGNILERFSAQQFPDLHSELNLSSLELGDSALYFCASSVEKGRELFFGEGSRLTVL.